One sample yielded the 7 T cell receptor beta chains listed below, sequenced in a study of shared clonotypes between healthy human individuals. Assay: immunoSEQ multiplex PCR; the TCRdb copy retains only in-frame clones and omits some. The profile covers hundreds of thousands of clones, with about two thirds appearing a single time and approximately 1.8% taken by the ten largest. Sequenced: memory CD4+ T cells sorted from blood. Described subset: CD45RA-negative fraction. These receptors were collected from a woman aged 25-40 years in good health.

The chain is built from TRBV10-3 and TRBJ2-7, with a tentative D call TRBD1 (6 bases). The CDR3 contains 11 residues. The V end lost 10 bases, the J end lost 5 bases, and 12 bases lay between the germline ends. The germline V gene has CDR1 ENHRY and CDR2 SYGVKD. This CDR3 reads CATATGNEQYF. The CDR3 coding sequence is TGTGCCACCGCTACAGGGAACGAGCAGTACTTC.

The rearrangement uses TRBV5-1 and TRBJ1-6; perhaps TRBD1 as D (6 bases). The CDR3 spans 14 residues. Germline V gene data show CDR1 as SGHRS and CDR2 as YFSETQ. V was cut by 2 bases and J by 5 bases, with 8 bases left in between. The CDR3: CASSFTGNNSPLHF. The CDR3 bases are TGCGCCAGCAGCTTTACAGGGAATAATTCACCCCTCCACTTT.

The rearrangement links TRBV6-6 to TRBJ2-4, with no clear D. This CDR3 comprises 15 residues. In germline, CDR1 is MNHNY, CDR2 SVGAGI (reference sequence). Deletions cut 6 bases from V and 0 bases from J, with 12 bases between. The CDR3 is CASSQPFVAKNIQYF. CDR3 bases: TGTGCCAGCAGCCAGCCGTTTGTAGCCAAAAACATTCAGTACTTC.

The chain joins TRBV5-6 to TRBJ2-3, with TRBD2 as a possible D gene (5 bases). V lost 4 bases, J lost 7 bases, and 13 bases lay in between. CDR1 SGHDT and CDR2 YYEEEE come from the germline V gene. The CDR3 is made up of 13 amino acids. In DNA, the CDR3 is TGTGCCAGCAGCCCCCGGGATTTTCATACGCAGTATTTT. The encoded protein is CASSPRDFHTQYF.

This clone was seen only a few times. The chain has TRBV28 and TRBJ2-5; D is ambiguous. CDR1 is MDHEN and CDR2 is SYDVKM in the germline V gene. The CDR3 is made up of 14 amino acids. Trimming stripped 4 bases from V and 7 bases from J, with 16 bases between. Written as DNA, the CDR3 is TGTGCCAGCAGTTCGGACCGGCCCCCATGGACCCAGTACTTC. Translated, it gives CASSSDRPPWTQYF.

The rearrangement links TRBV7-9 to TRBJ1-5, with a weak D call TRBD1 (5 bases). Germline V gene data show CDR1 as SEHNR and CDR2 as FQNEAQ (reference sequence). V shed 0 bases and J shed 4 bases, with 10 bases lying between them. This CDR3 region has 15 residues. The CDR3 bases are TGTGCCAGCAGCTTAGCGGGGACTGAAAATCAGCCCCAGCATTTT. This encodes CASSLAGTENQPQHF.

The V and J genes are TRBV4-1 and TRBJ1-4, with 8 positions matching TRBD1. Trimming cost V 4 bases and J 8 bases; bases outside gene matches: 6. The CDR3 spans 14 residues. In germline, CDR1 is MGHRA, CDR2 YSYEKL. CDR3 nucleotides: TGCGCCAGCAGCCCCGGGACAGGAAGGGAAAAACTGTTTTTT. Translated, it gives CASSPGTGREKLFF.